This TCR beta chain stems from a study of cytomegalovirus exposure and HLA in healthy donors. Study conclusions and caveats: Presence/absence analyses treated sequencing depth as roughly uniform across donors. TCR beta V segments were, for the most part, productive about 87% or about 30% of the time in an earlier analysis.

The PCR ran on 60 Vbeta and 13 Jbeta primers. Generated by immunoSEQ multiplex PCR, the TCRdb table keeps only in-frame clones and is missing some. The sample includes about 160,000 clones, just under 80% of them seen just once. Of note for this clone: Antigen: not known.

Trimming removed 4 bases from V and 3 bases from J; junction bases left unmatched: 2. Germline values: CDR1 SGHRS, CDR2 YFSETQ. The CDR3 consists of 14 residues. This clonotype was sampled from a man between 25 and 39 years old in good health and CMV-seronegative. The chain couples TRBV5-1 to TRBJ2-5; the match to TRBD2 covers 11 bases. Source material: PBMCs. The CDR3 region has the DNA TGCGCCAGCAGCGAGACTAGCGGGAAAGAGACCCAGTACTTC. Encoded protein: CASSETSGKETQYF.